The next 24 T cell receptor beta chains were all read from a single sample in a study of CD8 T cells in Susac syndrome. The RNA, about 0.5 to 1 ug, was put through reverse transcription using random hexamers. TCRdb ran MiXCR on the immunoSEQ multiplex PCR reads and lists one entry per CDR3 protein. The repertoire has 110,000 or so distinct CDR3 sequences, 85% to 95% of them found once; the top ten carry roughly 0.12%. The sequencing input was CD8+ T cells from PBMCs. These receptors were taken from a human donor in good health.

This clonotype has more than one count but fewer than ten. CDR3 residues: CASSIGSYNEQFF. In nucleotides, the CDR3 is TGTGCCAGTAGTATAGGCAGCTACAATGAGCAGTTCTTC. V gene TRBV19 combines with J gene TRBJ2-1; D remains ambiguous. Between the trimmed V and J ends, which lost 1 base and 3 bases, there was a span of 4 bases. This CDR3 comprises 13 residues. CDR1 and CDR2 from the germline V gene are LNHDA and SQIVND (reference sequence).

The sample holds a few counts of this clonotype. This sequence joins TRBV6-2 or TRBV6-3 and TRBJ2-5, with no clear D. This CDR3 spans 11 amino acids. Trimming shortened V by 4 bases and J by 5 bases, and 5 bases separated the two germline ends. CDR1 is MNHEY, CDR2 SVGEGT, per germline. CDR3 loop: CASSSSETQYF. The CDR3 DNA reads as TGTGCCAGCAGTTCTAGTGAGACCCAGTACTTC.

The chain combines TRBV20-1 with TRBJ1-5, with D possibly being TRBD1 (5 bases). The CDR3 runs to 15 residues. Germline CDR1 is DFQATT and CDR2 is SNEGSKA (reference sequence). V shed 0 bases and J shed 11 bases, with 20 bases lying between them. CDR3 sequence: CSARERRGALLAQHF. CDR3 bases: TGCAGTGCTAGAGAAAGAAGAGGGGCCCTTCTAGCCCAGCATTTT.

V gene TRBV4-3 combines with J gene TRBJ2-2; D assignment may be TRBD1 or TRBD2 (6 bases each). Trimming stripped 0 bases from V and 4 bases from J, with 18 bases between. Per germline, CDR1 LGHNA and CDR2 YSLEER. The CDR3 contains 18 residues. The CDR3 loop reads CASSQDLGGGVSTGELFF. The CDR3 DNA reads TGCGCCAGCAGCCAAGATCTCGGGGGCGGGGTTAGCACCGGGGAGCTGTTTTTT.

The chain employs TRBV6-5 and TRBJ2-5; no definite D call. The CDR3 sequence is 12 residues long. V was pared by 4 bases and J by 6 bases, with 9 bases between. From germline, CDR1 is MNHEY and CDR2 SVGAGI. Here the CDR3 DNA reads TGTGCCAGCAGTTCTCCCAAGAAGACCCAGTACTTC. It yields the protein CASSSPKKTQYF.

The chain combines TRBV9 with TRBJ2-1, with 7 bases that match TRBD2. This CDR3 has 13 amino acids. Germline assignment: CDR1 SGDLS and CDR2 YYNGEE. Unmatched junction bases numbered 7, after V lost 4 bases and J lost 9 bases. This chain's CDR3 is CASSPGRAIEQFF. DNA for the CDR3: TGTGCCAGCAGCCCAGGGAGGGCGATTGAGCAGTTCTTC.

V and J are TRBV2 and TRBJ2-7, with a possible D match to TRBD1 (5 bases). Germline V gene lookup returns CDR1 SNHLY and CDR2 FYNNEI. This CDR3 region has 13 residues. Trimming left V 4 bases short and J 4 bases short, with 11 bases between. CDR3 sequence (DNA): TGTGCCAGCAGTGCTACAGGAGCTTACGAGCAGTACTTC. Amino acids: CASSATGAYEQYF.

The chain links TRBV29-1 to TRBJ2-2, with 7 bases identical to TRBD1. This CDR3 has 13 residues. Germline V gene lookup returns CDR1 SQVTM and CDR2 ANQGSEA. The ends lost 7 bases at V and 7 bases at J; junction bases unmatched: 9. DNA for the CDR3: TGCAGCGGACGGGTTTCAGGGGGCGGGGAGCTGTTTTTT. This gives the protein CSGRVSGGGELFF.

This chain connects TRBV20-1 to TRBJ2-7; D is ambiguous. This CDR3 has 13 amino acids. The germline V gene encodes CDR1 DFQATT and CDR2 SNEGSKA (reference sequence). V lost 1 base and J lost 2, with 9 bases in between. CDR3 in amino acids: CSARVHKTYEQYF. CDR3 nucleotide sequence: TGCAGTGCTAGAGTTCACAAAACCTACGAGCAGTACTTC.

The V and J genes are TRBV2 and TRBJ1-2; a possible D gene is TRBD1 (6 bases). This CDR3 region has 14 residues. Germline CDR1 and CDR2: SNHLY and FYNNEI. Trimming left V 7 bases short and J 2 bases short, with 14 bases between. The CDR3 protein is CASTSSDRNYGYTF. DNA for the CDR3: TGTGCCAGCACTAGCTCGGACAGAAACTATGGCTACACCTTC.

The chain has TRBV12-3 or TRBV12-4 and TRBJ1-5; no firm D call. The CDR3 totals 12 residues. The V gene lost 6 bases and the J gene lost 6 bases, with 9 bases spanning the gap. Here the CDR3 reads CASSVTRQPQHF. The DNA for the CDR3 is TGTGCCAGCAGCGTCACCCGTCAGCCCCAGCATTTT.

This chain uses TRBV6-2 or TRBV6-3 with TRBJ2-1; D perhaps matches TRBD1 (6 bases). V was shortened by 2 bases and J by 0 bases, with 11 bases between the two germline ends. Germline loops: CDR1 MNHEY, CDR2 SVGEGT. The CDR3 has 16 residues. CDR3 sequence: CASSYEGDLSYNEQFF. DNA of the CDR3: TGTGCCAGCAGTTACGAGGGGGACCTCTCCTACAATGAGCAGTTCTTC.

The chain couples TRBV7-2 to TRBJ2-7, with a weak D call TRBD2 (5 bases). V lost 1 base to trimming and J lost 1 base, with 8 bases between them. The CDR3 extends over 14 amino acids. Germline CDR1 reads SGHTA; CDR2 reads FQGNSA. This chain's CDR3 is CASSLDQRSYEQYF. CDR3 in DNA: TGTGCCAGCAGCTTAGATCAGCGGTCCTACGAGCAGTACTTC.

Here the CDR3 reads CASSLRPGEAYGYTF. CDR3 nucleotides: TGTGCCAGCAGTTTACGGCCAGGGGAGGCCTATGGCTACACCTTC. The genes are TRBV12-3 or TRBV12-4 and TRBJ1-2; tentative D call: TRBD1 (6 bases). V was cut by 2 bases and J by 4 bases, with 14 bases left in between. This CDR3 has 15 residues.

The chain joins TRBV3-1 to TRBJ2-7; D gene ambiguous. The germline V gene has CDR1 LGHDT and CDR2 YNNKEL (reference sequence). Between the trimmed V and J ends, which lost 4 bases and 2 bases, there was a span of 9 bases. The length of the CDR3 is 13 residues. The CDR3 region has the DNA TGTGCCAGCAGCCCGGACCGGCCCTACGAGCAGTACTTC. Protein: CASSPDRPYEQYF.

V gene TRBV29-1 combines with J gene TRBJ2-3; D is perhaps TRBD1 (5 bases). CDR1 and CDR2 from the germline V gene are SQVTM and ANQGSEA. The CDR3 extends over 15 amino acids. V lost 5 bases and J 3 bases, leaving 18 bases between the germline ends. The CDR3 region is CSVHIRAGYTDTQYF. CDR3 nucleotides: TGCAGCGTTCATATTAGGGCAGGGTATACAGATACGCAGTATTTT.

This chain joins TRBV2 and TRBJ1-4; D unclear. In germline, CDR1 is SNHLY, CDR2 FYNNEI. The CDR3 consists of 15 residues. Trimming pared 6 bases from V and 0 bases from J, leaving 11 bases between. CDR3 region: CASRDSLATNEKLFF. As DNA, the CDR3 is TGTGCCAGCAGAGATTCCCTGGCAACTAATGAAAAACTGTTTTTT. The whole variable domain, remainder taken from reference TRBV2 and TRBJ1-4, is EPEVTQTPSHQVTQMGQEVILRCVPISNHLYFYWYRQILGQKVEFLVSFYNNEISEKSEIFDDQFSVERPDGSNFTLKIRSTKLEDSAMYFCASRDSLATNEKLFFGSGTQLSVL.

The chain employs TRBV29-1 and TRBJ1-1, with 7 nucleotides matching TRBD1. The CDR3 length is 13 residues. V was clipped by 8 bases and J by 0 bases; unmatched bases: 6. Germline V gene sequence: CDR1 SQVTM, CDR2 ANQGSEA. The CDR3, as DNA: TGCAGCTATACGGGACAGCTGAACACTGAAGCTTTCTTT. Protein sequence: CSYTGQLNTEAFF.

J is TRBJ1-1 and V is TRBV14, with 7 bases identical to TRBD1. The CDR3 sequence is 13 residues long. Germline V gene data show CDR1 as SGHDN and CDR2 as FVKESK. The V segment lost 2 bases and the J segment 10 bases; nucleotides outside the gene matches: 7. In nucleotides, the CDR3 is TGTGCCAGCAGCCAAAGACAGGGTTCAGGAGCTTTCTTT. It yields the protein CASSQRQGSGAFF.

The V and J genes are TRBV2 and TRBJ1-1, with D perhaps matching TRBD1 (6 bases). The germline gives CDR1 SNHLY, CDR2 FYNNEI. V was clipped by 6 bases and J by 13 bases, with 15 bases between them. This CDR3 is built from 11 residues. The CDR3 coding sequence is TGTGCCAGCAGGGGGCCAGGGGCGGTTTTCTTT. It translates to CASRGPGAVFF.

The rearrangement uses TRBV4-1 and TRBJ2-7, with unresolved D. Trimming removed 4 bases from V and 3 bases from J, with 7 bases in between. CDR1 MGHRA and CDR2 YSYEKL come from the germline V gene. The CDR3 contains 12 residues. DNA of the CDR3: TGCGCCAGCAGCCCCAACGGCTACGAGCAGTACTTC. Translation: CASSPNGYEQYF.

The chain carries TRBV29-1 and TRBJ1-2; D might be TRBD1 (5 bases). V was clipped by 5 bases and J by 6 bases, with 10 bases between them. Germline CDR1 reads SQVTM; CDR2 reads ANQGSEA. CDR3 length equals 11 residues. CDR3 bases: TGCAGCGTTAGGGGCGGGCATGGCTACACCTTC. Translated: CSVRGGHGYTF.

The chain has TRBV12-3 or TRBV12-4 and TRBJ2-5; 12 bases map to TRBD1. The CDR3 length is 17 residues. J was trimmed by 4 bases and V by 4 bases; bases with no gene match: 10. In DNA form, the CDR3 reads TGTGCCAGCAGTTGGGGGGGGACAGGGGGCTGGGGAGAGACCCAGTACTTC. It yields the protein CASSWGGTGGWGETQYF.

V usage is TRBV6-6 and J usage is TRBJ2-7; 8 positions agree with TRBD1. With V trimmed by 5 bases and J by 6 bases, 3 bases remained unmatched. The germline V gene has CDR1 MNHNY and CDR2 SVGAGI (reference sequence). The CDR3 is 12 amino acids. In DNA form, the CDR3 reads TGTGCCAGCAGTGGACAGGGAATCGAGCAGTACTTC. This codes for CASSGQGIEQYF.